The sample holds a few counts of the clone carrying this T cell receptor beta chain. Its target is unknown. In making TCR beta libraries, quantitative 5'-RACE with molecular barcodes was used. TCRdb redid the calling of the 5' RACE reads with MiXCR, one entry per CDR3 protein. The sample lists some 400,000 distinct CDR3 sequences, 20% to 25% seen once, with about 16% in the top ten. The CDR3 covers 15 residues. These data belong to a study of CD8 T cells in ankylosing spondylitis. The study's findings and limits: Enrichment of disease-linked clones was reportedly significant in matched ankylosing spondylitis synovial fluid. Some motif variants were previously reported in reactive arthritis synovial fluid and blood. Clones linked with disease were CD8+ and fairly uncommon in the peripheral blood. There was a TCR beta motif, made of several highly homologous variants, that appeared characteristic of ankylosing spondylitis blood.

Material: blood, either unsorted or a sorted T cell fraction (not recorded which). The V call is TRBV21-1, the J call TRBJ2-4; the D call TRBD1 from the table was never checked on the DNA. TRBV21-1 is designated a pseudogene. This TCR was recovered from a male donor with ankylosing spondylitis. CDR3 loop: CATPGHILAKNIQYF. CDR3 DNA: TGTGCCACCCCGGGACACATTCTAGCCAAAAACATTCAGTACTTC.